This record looks at one TCR beta chain sequence and its context. This clone's antigen is unknown. No base-level quality is on record; no much larger clone is a single base apart. The immunoSEQ Assay, a bias-controlled multiplex PCR, was used to amplify TCRbeta CDR3 regions from genomic DNA. Regarding the original processing steps: Nucleated cell counts per sample were estimated from amplification of reference gene primers within the assay. To quantify the absolute abundance of each unique TCRbeta CDR3 rearrangement, sequence reads were collapsed and filtered. For each sample, productive Simpson clonality was calculated as the square root of Simpson's diversity index over productive rearrangements. TCRdb provides this immuneACCESS table in a form limited to in-frame rearrangements. Some clones are lacking; in checked studies, under half of them reflect an unresolved V gene, and why the rest are absent is not known. V and J calls and clone size are given by that table; D and trimming were obtained from the DNA. The sample records under 75,000 clones, around 83% of which are singletons. Roughly 6% of the sample goes to the ten largest clones.

Each collaborating institution followed its own protocols to collect whole blood in K2EDTA tubes. For TCRbeta analysis, collaborator samples were shipped as frozen whole blood, as isolated PBMCs, or as DNA extracted from either sample type. The data stem from a study of blood T cell repertoires in COVID-19 (TCRdb year 2020). Notes on the research overall: Samples from collaborators originated in the United States, Italy and Spain and spanned both the acute and convalescent phases of COVID-19. The prospective study material was composed of cDNA or gDNA derived from T cells, B-cell-depleted T cells, or PBMCs. Subjects who had been exposed to COVID-19, were actively infected with it, or had recovered from it provided the deeply sampled blood TCRbeta repertoires that made up the dataset. The repertoires were released in a freely available public database intended as a resource for research on the immune response to SARS-CoV-2. Samples came from the ongoing ImmuneRACE study (first 160 participants) plus 1,254 subjects from 6 global collaborators. A de-identified subject ID, COVID-19 status, age in years and sex were almost always included in the sample metadata. Where available, HLA class I and class II types were taken from metadata supplied by the sample provider and were not determined by assay-based typing.

General findings and caveats noted by the study authors: Clinical and demographic metadata were provided uncurated, with the amount varying by source and participant.

V has 7 bases trimmed and J has 1 base trimmed; junction bases matching no gene number 3. In the germline V gene, CDR1 corresponds to SNHLY and CDR2 to FYNNEI. The CDR3 runs 13 residues from the cysteine to the phenylalanine. Of all the DNA, just the CDR3 is kept, 39 bases in frame from base 1. Sequencing input: peripheral blood. This TCR came from a human donor in a cohort sampled during active COVID-19. The rearranged segments are TRBV2 and TRBJ1-1; TRBD1 aligns with 7 central bases. CDR3 reads: CASKGTANTEAFF. The bases are TGTGCCAGCAAAGGGACAGCGAACACTGAAGCTTTCTTT.